Reported below is one TCR beta chain. Trimming removed 0 bases from V and 11 bases from J, with 19 bases in between. The germline CDR1 and CDR2 sequences are MNHEY and SMNVEV (reference sequence). This CDR3 is built from 15 residues. The sample comes from a study of blood T cell repertoires in COVID-19. Only in-frame clones appear in the TCRdb table, and some are missing; sequencing was by immunoSEQ multiplex PCR. The data show roughly 88,000 clones, with roughly 87% seen just once and around 16% held by the top ten. The sample consisted of peripheral blood. The chain couples TRBV27 to TRBJ1-1; D is ambiguous. The sequence derives from a woman aged 55-69 years with COVID-19, enrolled during active disease. The CDR3 region has the DNA TGTGCCAGCAGTTTATCCCGCGGGCCGACCCGCCCCGCTTTCTTT. It yields the protein CASSLSRGPTRPAFF.